This TCR beta chain originates from a study of blood T cell repertoires in COVID-19. Generated by immunoSEQ multiplex PCR, the TCRdb table keeps only in-frame clones and is missing some. The sample holds some 300,000 clones, less than 90% seen once. Participant-reported clinical history was the basis for cohort assignment. Symptom resolution, clearance, or two negative PCRs marked the recovered donors of Cohort 3. This clonotype originated in a woman aged 30 to 39 who had recovered from COVID-19. Sequencing used PBMCs or T cells enriched from blood (not recorded which).

CDR3 region: CAWRGTGLSNSPLHF. The CDR3 region has the DNA TGTGCCTGGAGGGGAACGGGACTGAGTAATTCACCCCTCCACTTT. V and J are TRBV30 and TRBJ1-6, with D perhaps matching TRBD1 (5 bases). The V end lost 3 bases, the J end lost 6 bases, and 15 bases lay between the germline ends. CDR3 length: 15 residues. Germline assignment: CDR1 GTSNPN and CDR2 SVGIG (reference sequence). The full variable domain, with the rest looked up from reference TRBV30 and TRBJ1-6, is SQTIHQWPATLVQPVGSPLSLECTVEGTSNPNLYWYRQAAGRGLQLLFYSVGIGQISSEVPQNLSASRPQDRQFILSSKKLLLSDSGFYLCAWRGTGLSNSPLHFGNGTRLTVT.